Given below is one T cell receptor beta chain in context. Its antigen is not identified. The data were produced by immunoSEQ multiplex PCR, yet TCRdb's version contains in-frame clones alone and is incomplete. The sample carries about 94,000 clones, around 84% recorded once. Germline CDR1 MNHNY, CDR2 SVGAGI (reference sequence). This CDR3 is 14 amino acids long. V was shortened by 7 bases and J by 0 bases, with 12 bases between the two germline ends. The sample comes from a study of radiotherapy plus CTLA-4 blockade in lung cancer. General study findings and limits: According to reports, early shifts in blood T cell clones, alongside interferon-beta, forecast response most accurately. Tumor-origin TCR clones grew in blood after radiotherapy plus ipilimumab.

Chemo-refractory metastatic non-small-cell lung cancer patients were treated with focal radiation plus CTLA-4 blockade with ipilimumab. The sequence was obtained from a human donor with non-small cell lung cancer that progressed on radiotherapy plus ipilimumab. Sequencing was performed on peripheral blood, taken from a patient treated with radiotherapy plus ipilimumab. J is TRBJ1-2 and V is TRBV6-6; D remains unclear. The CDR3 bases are TGTGCCAGCACCCCAGGCGACACTAACTATGGCTACACCTTC. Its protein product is CASTPGDTNYGYTF.